The sequence of this T cell receptor (beta chain) was determined in a study of T-cell memory formation after mild COVID-19. The germline gives CDR1 SGHTA, CDR2 FQGTGA. The V and J ends lost 11 bases and 4 bases, in that order; junction bases with no gene match: 8. The CDR3 has 14 amino acids. Constant-segment primers and 5'RACE yielded cDNA libraries for TCR alpha and TCR beta, each carrying sample barcodes and UMIs. TCRdb re-called the 5' RACE reads through MiXCR, storing one row per CDR3 protein. This table has 140,000 to 150,000 distinct CDR3 sequences, about 25% appearing once. This clonotype was picked up a small number of times. What it binds is unknown. Notes on the study in general: Mainly CM and EM harbored the contracting CD4+ clones; mainly EMRA harbored the CD8+ ones. That cross-reactive memory joined was suggested by some responding clones appearing in pre-infection memory.

The chain carries TRBV7-3 and TRBJ2-1; 10 bases align to TRBD2. The origin of this receptor is an adult woman who had mild COVID-19 (a few samples of this study predate the infection). Cell type and time point are not known. Material: PBMCs or a T cell subset sorted from them (not recorded which). This CDR3 reads CAAASGSSYNEQFF. The CDR3 DNA sequence: TGTGCCGCGGCTAGCGGGAGTTCATACAATGAGCAGTTCTTC.